This paragraph covers one T cell receptor (beta chain) sequence. The source of the sample is a study of blood T cell repertoires in COVID-19. V was pared by 8 bases and J by 6 bases, with 11 bases between. This CDR3 has 12 residues. Original data processing: Nucleated cell number was recorded as an estimate derived from reference gene primer amplification. Sequencing was performed with immunoSEQ multiplex PCR; in TCRdb, only in-frame clones are kept and a portion is missing. V and J calls plus clone size are reproduced from that table; the DNA served to infer D and trimming. The sample lists under 250,000 clones; over 80% were seen once.

The receptor's source is a man in his thirties or forties with COVID-19, enrolled during active disease. The gene calls are TRBV12-3 or TRBV12-4 and TRBJ1-5; D unclear. The material sequenced was peripheral blood. The CDR3 DNA reads as TGTGCCAGCGCCCGGGGTGCTCAGCCCCAGCATTTT. Protein sequence: CASARGAQPQHF.